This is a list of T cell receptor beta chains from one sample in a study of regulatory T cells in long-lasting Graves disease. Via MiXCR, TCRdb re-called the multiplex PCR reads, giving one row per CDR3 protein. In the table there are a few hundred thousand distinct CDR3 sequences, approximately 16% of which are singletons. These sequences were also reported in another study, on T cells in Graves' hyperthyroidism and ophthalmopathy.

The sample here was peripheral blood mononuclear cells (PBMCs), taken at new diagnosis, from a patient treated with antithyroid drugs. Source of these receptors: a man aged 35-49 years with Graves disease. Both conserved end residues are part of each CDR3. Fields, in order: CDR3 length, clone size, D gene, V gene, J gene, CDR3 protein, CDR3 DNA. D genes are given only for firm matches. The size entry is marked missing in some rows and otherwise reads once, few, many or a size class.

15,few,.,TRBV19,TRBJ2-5,CASTQRAVGVETQYF,TGTGCCAGTACCCAGAGGGCTGTAGGAGTCGAGACCCAGTACTTC
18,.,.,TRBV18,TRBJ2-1,CASSPMMAGGPGSNEQFF,TGTGCCAGCTCACCGATGATGGCAGGGGGGCCTGGAAGTAATGAGCAGTTCTTC
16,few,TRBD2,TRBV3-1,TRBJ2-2,CASSLRLAGLTGELFF,TGTGCCAGCAGTCTAAGACTAGCTGGCTTGACCGGGGAGCTGTTTTTT
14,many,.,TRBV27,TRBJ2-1,CASSLGGRSNEQFF,TGTGCCAGCAGTTTGGGTGGACGTTCCAATGAGCAGTTCTTC
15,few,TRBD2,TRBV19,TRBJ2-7,CASSSGGGTSYGQYF,TGTGCCAGTAGTTCTGGCGGGGGGACCTCCTACGGGCAGTACTTC
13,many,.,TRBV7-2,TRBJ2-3,CASSLVWVDTQYF,TGTGCCAGCAGCTTAGTTTGGGTGGATACGCAGTATTTT
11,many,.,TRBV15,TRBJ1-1,CATSRGQEAFF,TGTGCCACCAGCAGAGGGCAAGAAGCTTTCTTT
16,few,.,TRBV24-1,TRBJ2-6,CATSDTGNSGANVLTF,TGTGCCACCAGTGATACAGGGAACTCTGGGGCCAACGTCCTGACTTTC
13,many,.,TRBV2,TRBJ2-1,CATTIGSYNEQFF,TGTGCCACCACGATCGGCTCCTACAATGAGCAGTTCTTC
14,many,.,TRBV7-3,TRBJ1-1,CASSLSGTNTEAFF,TGTGCCAGCAGCTTAAGCGGGACTAACACTGAAGCTTTCTTT
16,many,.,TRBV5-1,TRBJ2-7,CASSLFEGLGVGEQYF,TGCGCCAGCAGCTTGTTTGAGGGTCTGGGAGTAGGGGAGCAGTACTTC
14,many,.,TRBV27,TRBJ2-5,CASRSTGGGETQYF,TGTGCCAGCAGATCCACAGGAGGGGGGGAGACCCAGTACTTC
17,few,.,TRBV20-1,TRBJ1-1,CSAHIAFGQGQNTEAFF,TGCAGTGCTCATATTGCTTTTGGACAAGGGCAGAACACTGAAGCTTTCTTT
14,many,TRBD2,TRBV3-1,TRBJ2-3,CASSQAGGGDTQYF,TGTGCCAGCAGCCAAGCGGGAGGGGGTGATACGCAGTATTTT